The rows below give T cell receptor beta chains drawn from one sample of a study of blood T cells in healthy people across ages. Using its own MiXCR run on the 5' RACE reads, TCRdb lists one record per CDR3 protein. The profile shows about 620,000 distinct CDR3 sequences, roughly 21% of them singletons. Sequencing input: blood. All receptors derive from a man between 65 and 85 years old in good health. Both conserved end residues are part of each CDR3. A D gene is named only where the DNA matches it firmly. For some rows the clone size is stated as once, few or many, or as a class when expanded; others skip it.

V	J	D	size	CDR3	DNA
TRBV9	TRBJ2-7	TRBD2	-	CASSVGPAGVYEQYF	TGTGCCAGCAGCGTAGGCCCAGCGGGAGTATACGAGCAGTACTTC
TRBV20-1	TRBJ1-1	-	few	CSARSGNTEAFF	TGCAGTGCTAGATCCGGGAACACTGAAGCTTTCTTT
TRBV12-5	TRBJ2-5	-	-	CASGLGGAFQETQYF	TGTGCTAGTGGTTTAGGAGGGGCGTTCCAAGAGACCCAGTACTTC
TRBV5-1	TRBJ2-7	-	few	CASSLAEGYRDEQYF	TGCGCCAGCAGCTTGGCTGAAGGTTACAGGGACGAGCAGTACTTC
TRBV7-2	TRBJ1-4	-	-	CASSWGGGPNEKLFF	TGTGCCAGCTCTTGGGGGGGCGGACCTAATGAAAAACTGTTTTTT
TRBV18	TRBJ2-3	-	-	CASSPSAETSTDTQYF	TGTGCCAGCTCACCATCCGCGGAGACTAGCACAGATACGCAGTATTTT
TRBV18	TRBJ2-5	TRBD2	-	CASSPSGLERKQYF	TGTGCCAGCTCACCATCCGGACTAGAGCGTAAGCAGTACTTC
TRBV29-1	TRBJ2-1	TRBD2	few	CSVGSRGLAANNEQFF	TGCAGCGTGGGTTCCCGGGGACTAGCGGCTAACAATGAGCAGTTCTTC
TRBV5-5	TRBJ1-1	TRBD1	-	CARPGTGGYGTEAFF	TGTGCCAGACCCGGGACAGGGGGCTATGGCACTGAAGCTTTCTTT
TRBV5-1	TRBJ2-7	-	few	CASTSGNGGSGPGEQYF	TGCGCCAGCACCTCAGGTAATGGTGGTAGCGGTCCTGGAGAGCAGTACTTC